This is a list of T cell receptor beta chains from one sample in a study of blood T cell repertoires in COVID-19. Sequencing used immunoSEQ multiplex PCR; TCRdb keeps in-frame clones, though not all of them. The sample has about 260,000 clones, approximately 90% seen once. Sequencing was done on a sample of PBMCs or T cells enriched from blood (not recorded which). These receptors were taken from a woman aged 30 to 39 with acute COVID-19. Both conserved end residues are part of each CDR3. Each record gives: D gene, clone size, V gene, J gene, CDR3 protein, CDR3 DNA. A D gene is named only where the DNA matches it firmly. Clone sizes are given selectively: once, few, many, or a class where the clone is expanded.

D: TRBD1; size: once; V: TRBV28; J: TRBJ2-7; CDR3: CASSKTGAPPYEQYF; DNA: TGTGCCAGCAGCAAAACAGGGGCGCCGCCCTACGAGCAGTACTTC
D: -; size: -; V: TRBV6-1; J: TRBJ1-1; CDR3: CASSDQGAGEAFF; DNA: TGTGCCAGCAGTGATCAAGGGGCAGGGGAAGCTTTCTTT
D: -; size: once; V: TRBV2; J: TRBJ2-7; CDR3: CASSDRPVGYEQYF; DNA: TGTGCCAGCAGTGATCGTCCGGTCGGCTACGAGCAGTACTTC
D: -; size: -; V: TRBV28; J: TRBJ2-3; CDR3: CASRFGGPADTQYF; DNA: TGTGCCAGCAGATTCGGGGGGCCCGCAGATACGCAGTATTTT
D: TRBD1; size: -; V: TRBV6-5; J: TRBJ2-5; CDR3: CASSHGQGWETQYF; DNA: TGTGCCAGCAGCCACGGACAGGGATGGGAGACCCAGTACTTC
D: -; size: -; V: TRBV28; J: TRBJ2-3; CDR3: CASSTTPDSTDTQYF; DNA: TGTGCCAGCAGTACTACCCCAGACAGCACAGATACGCAGTATTTT
D: -; size: -; V: TRBV29-1; J: TRBJ2-7; CDR3: CSVATGLHTGYEQYF; DNA: TGCAGCGTTGCCACAGGGCTTCATACGGGCTACGAGCAGTACTTC
D: -; size: -; V: TRBV11-2; J: TRBJ2-7; CDR3: CASSRWDSYYEQYF; DNA: TGTGCCAGCAGCCGCTGGGACTCCTACTACGAGCAGTACTTC
D: TRBD1; size: -; V: TRBV2; J: TRBJ1-4; CDR3: CASSVGDRATNEKLFF; DNA: TGTGCCAGCAGTGTTGGGGACAGAGCAACTAATGAAAAACTGTTTTTT
D: TRBD1; size: -; V: TRBV10-1; J: TRBJ2-3; CDR3: CASSDSSQGASPNYADTQYF; DNA: TGCGCCAGCAGTGATTCCTCTCAGGGGGCGAGTCCCAACTATGCAGATACGCAGTATTTT
D: -; size: -; V: TRBV4-1; J: TRBJ1-5; CDR3: CASSQPLGDRAYMSNQPQHF; DNA: TGCGCCAGCAGCCAACCCCTCGGGGATCGGGCATATATGAGCAATCAGCCCCAGCATTTT
D: -; size: -; V: TRBV5-4; J: TRBJ1-4; CDR3: CASSLGTEPATNEKLFF; DNA: TGTGCCAGCAGCTTGGGGACAGAACCTGCAACTAATGAAAAACTGTTTTTT
D: TRBD2; size: -; V: TRBV19; J: TRBJ2-5; CDR3: CASSTGLAGQETQYF; DNA: TGTGCCAGTAGTACGGGACTAGCGGGACAAGAGACCCAGTACTTC
D: TRBD1; size: -; V: TRBV18; J: TRBJ1-1; CDR3: CASRQGTEAFF; DNA: TGTGCCAGTAGACAGGGAACTGAAGCTTTCTTT
D: -; size: once; V: TRBV10-2; J: TRBJ2-7; CDR3: CASSEVSGAKVF; DNA: TGCGCCAGCAGTGAGGTATCAGGGGCTAAAGTCTTC
D: TRBD1; size: -; V: TRBV7-2; J: TRBJ2-2; CDR3: CASDRQGVNGELFF; DNA: TGTGCCAGCGATAGACAGGGGGTAAACGGGGAGCTGTTTTTT
D: TRBD2; size: once; V: TRBV27; J: TRBJ2-1; CDR3: CASSPTSGRSNEQFF; DNA: TGTGCCAGCAGTCCTACTAGCGGGAGGAGTAATGAGCAGTTCTTC
D: TRBD2; size: once; V: TRBV7-9; J: TRBJ2-1; CDR3: CASSLQIKREVFDEQFF; DNA: TGTGCCAGCAGCCTTCAGATAAAGCGGGAGGTCTTCGATGAGCAGTTCTTC
D: -; size: -; V: TRBV7-8; J: TRBJ1-2; CDR3: CASSGSGTFNYGYTF; DNA: TGTGCCAGCAGCGGCTCCGGGACATTCAACTATGGCTACACCTTC
D: TRBD1; size: -; V: TRBV5-8; J: TRBJ1-6; CDR3: CASSQTDRMSSYNSPLHF; DNA: TGTGCCAGCAGCCAGACGGACAGGATGAGCTCCTATAATTCACCCCTCCACTTT
D: -; size: -; V: TRBV27; J: TRBJ1-5; CDR3: CASSSTTGGNQPQHF; DNA: TGTGCCAGCAGTTCCACAACCGGGGGCAATCAGCCCCAGCATTTT
D: TRBD1; size: -; V: TRBV28; J: TRBJ1-5; CDR3: CASSTDRGITQPQHF; DNA: TGTGCCAGCAGTACGGACAGGGGGATCACTCAGCCCCAGCATTTT
D: TRBD2; size: -; V: TRBV28; J: TRBJ2-7; CDR3: CASSSLARLGTNYEQYF; DNA: TGTGCCAGCAGTTCACTTGCTAGATTAGGGACTAACTACGAGCAGTACTTC
D: TRBD2; size: -; V: TRBV19; J: TRBJ2-7; CDR3: CASSIAGGYEQYF; DNA: TGTGCCAGTAGTATAGCGGGAGGGTACGAGCAGTACTTC
D: TRBD1; size: -; V: TRBV27; J: TRBJ2-3; CDR3: CASSPGTGMVTDTQYF; DNA: TGTGCCAGCAGTCCCGGGACAGGGATGGTCACAGATACGCAGTATTTT
D: -; size: -; V: TRBV5-4; J: TRBJ1-1; CDR3: CASSSQGNTEAFF; DNA: TGTGCCAGCAGCTCACAGGGTAACACTGAAGCTTTCTTT
D: -; size: -; V: TRBV19; J: TRBJ2-1; CDR3: CASSELRNHEQFF; DNA: TGTGCCAGTAGTGAGCTCCGAAACCATGAGCAGTTCTTC
D: -; size: -; V: TRBV18; J: TRBJ2-2; CDR3: CASSPPGGAIPNTGELFF; DNA: TGTGCCAGCTCACCACCTGGGGGCGCGATCCCCAACACCGGGGAGCTGTTTTTT
D: TRBD2; size: -; V: TRBV11-2; J: TRBJ2-2; CDR3: CASSLIPGLAGNTGELFF; DNA: TGTGCCAGCAGCTTAATCCCCGGACTAGCGGGCAACACCGGGGAGCTGTTTTTT
D: TRBD2; size: -; V: TRBV5-1; J: TRBJ2-1; CDR3: CASELAGGTYNEQFF; DNA: TGCGCCAGCGAACTAGCGGGAGGGACCTACAATGAGCAGTTCTTC
D: TRBD1; size: -; V: TRBV27; J: TRBJ2-6; CDR3: CASSGQGRVSGANVLTF; DNA: TGTGCCAGCAGTGGACAGGGCAGGGTGTCTGGGGCCAACGTCCTGACTTTC
D: -; size: -; V: TRBV2; J: TRBJ2-7; CDR3: CASSRQVLVSYEQYF; DNA: TGTGCCAGCTCCCGACAGGTACTCGTCTCCTACGAGCAGTACTTC
D: TRBD1; size: -; V: TRBV13; J: TRBJ1-6; CDR3: CASRAGTDNSPLHF; DNA: TGTGCCAGCAGGGCCGGGACAGATAATTCACCCCTCCACTTT
D: -; size: -; V: TRBV7-9; J: TRBJ1-4; CDR3: CASSGGLERTNEKLFF; DNA: TGTGCCAGCAGCGGAGGGTTGGAGCGCACTAATGAAAAACTGTTTTTT
D: -; size: -; V: TRBV27; J: TRBJ1-3; CDR3: CASSFSRTPGNTIYF; DNA: TGTGCCAGCAGTTTCTCACGGACACCTGGAAACACCATATATTTT
D: -; size: -; V: TRBV7-8; J: TRBJ2-3; CDR3: CASSQAGRDTQYF; DNA: TGTGCCAGCAGCCAAGCCGGTCGAGATACGCAGTATTTT
D: TRBD1; size: -; V: TRBV28; J: TRBJ2-7; CDR3: CASSRTGRSYEQYF; DNA: TGTGCCAGCAGCCGGACAGGCCGCTCCTACGAGCAGTACTTC
D: TRBD1; size: -; V: TRBV6-5; J: TRBJ2-7; CDR3: CASSFTGQGRSYEQYF; DNA: TGTGCCAGCAGTTTTACGGGACAGGGGCGATCCTACGAGCAGTACTTC
D: TRBD1; size: -; V: TRBV7-6; J: TRBJ1-2; CDR3: CASSDDRDRDYGYTF; DNA: TGTGCCAGCAGCGACGACCGGGACAGGGACTATGGCTACACCTTC
D: TRBD1; size: many; V: TRBV6-5; J: TRBJ2-7; CDR3: CASSRDRGYEQYF; DNA: TGTGCCAGCAGCCGGGACAGGGGATACGAGCAGTACTTC
D: -; size: -; V: TRBV27; J: TRBJ1-6; CDR3: CASRKGNSPLHF; DNA: TGTGCCAGCCGGAAGGGGAATTCACCCCTCCACTTT